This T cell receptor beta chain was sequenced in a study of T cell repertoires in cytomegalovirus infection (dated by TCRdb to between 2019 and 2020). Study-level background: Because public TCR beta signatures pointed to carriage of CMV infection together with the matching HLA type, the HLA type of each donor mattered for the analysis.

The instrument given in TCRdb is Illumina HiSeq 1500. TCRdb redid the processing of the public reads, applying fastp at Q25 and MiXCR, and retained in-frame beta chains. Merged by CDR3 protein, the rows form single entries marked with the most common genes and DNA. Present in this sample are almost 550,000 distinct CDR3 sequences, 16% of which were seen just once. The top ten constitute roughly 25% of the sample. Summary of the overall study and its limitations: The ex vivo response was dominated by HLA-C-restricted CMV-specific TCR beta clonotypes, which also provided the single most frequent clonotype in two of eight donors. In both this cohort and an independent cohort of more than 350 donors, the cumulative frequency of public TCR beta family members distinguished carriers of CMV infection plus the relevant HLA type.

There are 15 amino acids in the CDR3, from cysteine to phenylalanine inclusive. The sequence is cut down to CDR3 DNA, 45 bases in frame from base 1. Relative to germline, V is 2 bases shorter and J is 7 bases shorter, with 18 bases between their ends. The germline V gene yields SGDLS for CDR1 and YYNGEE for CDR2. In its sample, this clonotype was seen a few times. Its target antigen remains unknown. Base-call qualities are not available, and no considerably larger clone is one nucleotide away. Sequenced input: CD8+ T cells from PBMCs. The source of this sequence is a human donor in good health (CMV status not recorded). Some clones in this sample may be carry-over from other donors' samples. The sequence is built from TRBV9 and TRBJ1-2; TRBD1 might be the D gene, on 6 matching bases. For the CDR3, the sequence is CASSVEGTGLRGYTF. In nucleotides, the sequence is TGTGCCAGCAGCGTCGAGGGAACAGGGCTGCGTGGCTACACCTTC.